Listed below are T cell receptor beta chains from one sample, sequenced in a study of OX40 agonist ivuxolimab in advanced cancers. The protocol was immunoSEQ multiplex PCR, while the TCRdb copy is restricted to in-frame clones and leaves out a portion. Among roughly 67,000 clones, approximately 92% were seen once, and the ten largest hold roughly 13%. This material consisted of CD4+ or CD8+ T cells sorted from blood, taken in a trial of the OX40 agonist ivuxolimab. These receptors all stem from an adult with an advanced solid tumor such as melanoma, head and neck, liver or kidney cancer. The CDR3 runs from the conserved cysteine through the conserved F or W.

CDR3aa: CASSQIRGGGNTIYF
v_gene: TRBV4-1

CDR3aa: CASSPGKDRPVGKLFF
v_gene: TRBV19

CDR3aa: CASSPFPGSYEQYF
v_gene: TRBV7-3

CDR3aa: CASSLTRGQGLKVETQYF
v_gene: TRBV7-9

CDR3aa: CASSPGPDRGSEETQYF
v_gene: TRBV7-7

CDR3aa: CASSVGREGYEQYF
v_gene: TRBV9

CDR3aa: CASSLGLPGGTEAFF
v_gene: TRBV7-6

CDR3aa: CASSSTGESTDTQYF
v_gene: TRBV7-6

CDR3aa: CASNNGNYEQYF
v_gene: TRBV2

CDR3aa: CASTKGTTNNEQFF
v_gene: TRBV6-5

CDR3aa: CASSYYLADAYEQYF
v_gene: TRBV6-5

CDR3aa: CASSHRGAEEKLFF
v_gene: TRBV7-9

CDR3aa: CASSPSDIFRNEQFF
v_gene: TRBV11-2

CDR3aa: CASSQIVGIPGELFF
v_gene: TRBV4-1

CDR3aa: CASSVDPVPAMNTEAFF
v_gene: TRBV9

CDR3aa: CASSEWLADFREQYF
v_gene: TRBV2

CDR3aa: CASSFGQKGFF
v_gene: TRBV5-6

CDR3aa: CASSDGTSGRALTDTQYF
v_gene: TRBV2

CDR3aa: CASSYESATNEKLFF
v_gene: TRBV7-6

CDR3aa: CASSVAGSSAYEQYF
v_gene: TRBV9

CDR3aa: CASSFFGRAGELFF
v_gene: TRBV7-2

CDR3aa: CASSQDWAGGQPQHF
v_gene: TRBV4-1

CDR3aa: CSSRLAASETQYF
v_gene: TRBV29-1

CDR3aa: CASSTLAEPNEQYF
v_gene: TRBV19

CDR3aa: CASSLATLTISYNEQFF
v_gene: TRBV7-6

CDR3aa: CASSPTGNYGYTF
v_gene: TRBV7-9

CDR3aa: CASSLTPSNRDIRTGELFF
v_gene: TRBV5-5

CDR3aa: CASSLSGQNHGYTF
v_gene: TRBV27

CDR3aa: CASTLGTEAFF
v_gene: TRBV11-2

CDR3aa: CASSLGGGGRGVETQYF
v_gene: TRBV28

CDR3aa: CASSPRTGPVAEAFF
v_gene: TRBV9

CDR3aa: CASSSSGTVMAYEQYF
v_gene: TRBV28

CDR3aa: CASKQGAYEQYF
v_gene: TRBV28

CDR3aa: CASSDGATENYEQYF
v_gene: TRBV25-1

CDR3aa: CASSYETGGGTDTQYF
v_gene: TRBV9

CDR3aa: CASSSGYNYGYTF
v_gene: TRBV7-6

CDR3aa: CASSLVEGPSSYNEQFF
v_gene: TRBV5-6

CDR3aa: CASSQSGELVTEAFF
v_gene: TRBV4-1

CDR3aa: CASSLELREVYNEQFF
v_gene: TRBV5-4

CDR3aa: CASSSSDGSAKNIQYF
v_gene: TRBV7-9

CDR3aa: CASSVEFSGNTGELFF
v_gene: TRBV9

CDR3aa: CASSLGGGETQYF
v_gene: TRBV7-9

CDR3aa: CASSPRETNQPQHF
v_gene: TRBV7-9

CDR3aa: CASSEFKLGEQYF
v_gene: TRBV10-1

CDR3aa: CASSSQVYEQYF
v_gene: TRBV11-1

CDR3aa: CASSLLPRALGPGRDTDTQYF
v_gene: TRBV7-7

CDR3aa: CASSLSQSYGYTF
v_gene: TRBV19

CDR3aa: CASSLEGTLNYGYTF
v_gene: TRBV5-1

CDR3aa: CASSEVPDTDTQYF
v_gene: TRBV6-4